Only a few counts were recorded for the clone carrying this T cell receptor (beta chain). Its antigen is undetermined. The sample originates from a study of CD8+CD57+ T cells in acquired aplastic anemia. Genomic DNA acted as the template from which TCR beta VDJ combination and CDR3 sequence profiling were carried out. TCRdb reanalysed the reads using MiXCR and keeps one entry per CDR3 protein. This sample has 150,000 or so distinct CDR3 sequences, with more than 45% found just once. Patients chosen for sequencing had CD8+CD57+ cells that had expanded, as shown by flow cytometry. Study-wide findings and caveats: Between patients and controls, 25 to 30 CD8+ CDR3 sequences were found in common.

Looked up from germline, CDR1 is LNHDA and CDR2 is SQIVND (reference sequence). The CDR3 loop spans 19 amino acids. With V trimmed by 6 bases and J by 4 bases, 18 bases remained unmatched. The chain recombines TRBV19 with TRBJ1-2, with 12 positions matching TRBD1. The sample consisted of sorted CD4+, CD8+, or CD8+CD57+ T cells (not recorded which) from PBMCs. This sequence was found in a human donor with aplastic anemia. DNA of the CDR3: TGTGCCAGTAGCTCGGGACAGGGGGCTACTTCATTCCGCTTCTATGGCTACACCTTC. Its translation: CASSSGQGATSFRFYGYTF.